This T cell receptor (beta chain) was found in a study of response to subunit inactivated influenza vaccine. This clonotype was seen a few times. Its antigen remains unknown. V was cut by 3 bases and J by 0 bases, with 9 bases left in between. The CDR3 has 16 residues. Germline assignment: CDR1 MNHEY and CDR2 SVGEGT. Study-level points and caveats: New T cells are recruited in small numbers by each seasonal influenza vaccination, according to the authors' suggestion.

TCRdb re-derived calls from the RT-PCR reads in MiXCR, one entry per CDR3 protein. Among roughly 710,000 distinct CDR3 sequences listed, 14% were seen once. This specimen consisted of PBMCs from blood, obtained 14 to 15 days before vaccination. V is TRBV6-2 or TRBV6-3 and J is TRBJ2-6; D unclear. The sequence came from a man aged 50 or older who received an inactivated influenza vaccine. CDR3 DNA: TGTGCCAGCAGTTATGTTACGGTCTCTGGGGCCAACGTCCTGACTTTC. The encoded protein is CASSYVTVSGANVLTF.